This T cell receptor beta chain was captured by sequencing in a study of neoadjuvant nivolumab and ipilimumab in lung cancer. Only in-frame clones appear in the TCRdb table, and some are missing; sequencing was by immunoSEQ multiplex PCR. The profile shows 15,000 to 20,000 clones, 79% of them singletons. V shed 7 bases, J shed 3 bases, and the junction held 9 bases outside the gene matches. The CDR3 is made up of 13 amino acids. Germline loops: CDR1 SQVTM, CDR2 ANQGSEA. In its sample, this clone is medium-sized. Its antigen remains unknown. Findings of the study overall: Only two of four nivolumab-treated tumors gained richness and clonality by surgery. Only a small number of samples underwent TCR sequencing.

The source is an adult with non-small cell lung cancer. Sequencing used tumor tissue, obtained after neoadjuvant nivolumab, alone or with ipilimumab, at or shortly before surgery. The chain links TRBV29-1 to TRBJ2-7, with 7 bases aligning to TRBD1. CDR3 sequence (DNA): TGCAGCGCCGCCGGACAGGCCCTCTACGAGCAGTACTTC. Protein product: CSAAGQALYEQYF.